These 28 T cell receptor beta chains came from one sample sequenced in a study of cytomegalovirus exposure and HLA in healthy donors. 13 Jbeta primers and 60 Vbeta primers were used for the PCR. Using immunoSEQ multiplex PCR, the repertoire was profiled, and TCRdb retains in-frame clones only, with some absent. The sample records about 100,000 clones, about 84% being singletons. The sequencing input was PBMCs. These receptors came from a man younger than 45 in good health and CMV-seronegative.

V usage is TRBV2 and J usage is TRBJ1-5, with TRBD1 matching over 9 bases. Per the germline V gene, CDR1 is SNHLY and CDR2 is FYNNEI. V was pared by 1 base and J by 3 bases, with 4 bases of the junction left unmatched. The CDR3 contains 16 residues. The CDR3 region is CASSEGQGGFNQPQHF. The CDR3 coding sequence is TGTGCCAGCAGTGAAGGACAGGGGGGATTCAATCAGCCCCAGCATTTT.

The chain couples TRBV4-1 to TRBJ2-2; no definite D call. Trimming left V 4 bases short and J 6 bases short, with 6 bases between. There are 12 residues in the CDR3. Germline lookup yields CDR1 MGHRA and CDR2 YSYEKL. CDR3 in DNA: TGCGCCAGCAGCCCCACAGCCGGGGAGCTGTTTTTT. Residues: CASSPTAGELFF.

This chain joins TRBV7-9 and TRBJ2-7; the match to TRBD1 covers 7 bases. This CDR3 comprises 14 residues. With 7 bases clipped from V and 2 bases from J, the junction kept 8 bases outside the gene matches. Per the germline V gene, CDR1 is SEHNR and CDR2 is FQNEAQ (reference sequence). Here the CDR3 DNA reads TGTGCCAGCACCCTGTGGGACAGCCCCTACGAGCAGTACTTC. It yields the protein CASTLWDSPYEQYF. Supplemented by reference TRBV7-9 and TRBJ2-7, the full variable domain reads DTGVSQNPRHKITKRGQNVTFRCDPISEHNRLYWYRQTLGQGPEFLTYFQNEAQLEKSRLLSDRFSAERPKGSFSTLEIQRTEQGDSAMYLCASTLWDSPYEQYFGPGTRLTVT.

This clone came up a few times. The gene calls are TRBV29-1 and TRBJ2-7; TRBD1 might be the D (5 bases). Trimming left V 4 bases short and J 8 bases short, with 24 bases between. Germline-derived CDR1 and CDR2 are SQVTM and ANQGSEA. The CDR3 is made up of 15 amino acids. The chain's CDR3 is CSVVDHLARASKQYF. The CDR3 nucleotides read TGCAGCGTTGTGGATCACCTGGCCAGGGCCTCAAAGCAGTACTTC.

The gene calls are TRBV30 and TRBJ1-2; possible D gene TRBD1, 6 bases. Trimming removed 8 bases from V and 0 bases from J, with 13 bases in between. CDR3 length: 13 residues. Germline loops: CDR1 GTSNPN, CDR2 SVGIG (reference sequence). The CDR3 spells CAPKDRPNYGYTF. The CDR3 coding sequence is TGTGCCCCCAAGGACAGACCTAACTATGGCTACACCTTC.

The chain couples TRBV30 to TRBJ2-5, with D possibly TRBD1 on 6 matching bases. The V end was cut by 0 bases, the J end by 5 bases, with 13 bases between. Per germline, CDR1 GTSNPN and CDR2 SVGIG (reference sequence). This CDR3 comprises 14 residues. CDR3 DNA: TGTGCCTGGAGTGTCCCGACAGGATTGGAGACCCAGTACTTC. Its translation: CAWSVPTGLETQYF.

In DNA, the CDR3 is TGTGCCAGCAGCCAGATTGGGACAGGGGACTACGAGCAGTACTTC. Its protein is CASSQIGTGDYEQYF. The chain recombines TRBV7-9 with TRBJ2-7, with 10 nucleotides matching TRBD1. This CDR3 is 15 amino acids long. V lost 5 bases to trimming and J lost 3 bases; unmatched junction nucleotides: 7. From germline, CDR1 is SEHNR and CDR2 FQNEAQ (reference sequence).

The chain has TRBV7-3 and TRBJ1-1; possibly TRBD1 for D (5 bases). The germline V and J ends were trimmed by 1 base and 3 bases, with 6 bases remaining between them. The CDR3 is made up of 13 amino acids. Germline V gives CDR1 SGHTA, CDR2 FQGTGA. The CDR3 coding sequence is TGTGCCAGCAGCTTAAGGGGGGACACTGAAGCTTTCTTT. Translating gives CASSLRGDTEAFF.

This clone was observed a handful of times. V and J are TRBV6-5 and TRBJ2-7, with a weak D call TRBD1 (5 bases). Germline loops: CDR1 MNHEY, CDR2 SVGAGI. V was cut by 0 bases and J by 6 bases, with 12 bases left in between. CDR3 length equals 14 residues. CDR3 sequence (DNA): TGTGCCAGCAGTTACTCGGGGCGCGCCTCCGAGCAGTACTTC. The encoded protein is CASSYSGRASEQYF.

The CDR3 protein is CASSIYSGVYQPQHF. The CDR3 region has the DNA TGTGCCAGTAGTATTTACTCCGGGGTGTATCAGCCCCAGCATTTT. The V gene is TRBV19, the J gene TRBJ1-5, with D unresolved. There are 15 residues in the CDR3. Deletions cut 3 bases from V and 5 bases from J, with 14 bases between. Germline V lookup: CDR1 LNHDA, CDR2 SQIVND (reference sequence).

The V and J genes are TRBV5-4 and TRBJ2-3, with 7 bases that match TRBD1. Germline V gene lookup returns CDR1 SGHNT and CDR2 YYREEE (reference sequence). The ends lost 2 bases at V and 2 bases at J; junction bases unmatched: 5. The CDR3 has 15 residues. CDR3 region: CASSFATGITDTQYF. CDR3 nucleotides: TGTGCCAGCAGCTTCGCGACAGGGATCACAGATACGCAGTATTTT.

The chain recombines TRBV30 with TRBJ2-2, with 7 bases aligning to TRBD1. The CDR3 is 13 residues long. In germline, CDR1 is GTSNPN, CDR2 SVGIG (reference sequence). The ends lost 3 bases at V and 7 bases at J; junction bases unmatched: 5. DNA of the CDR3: TGTGCCTGGAGGGCAGGGGGTATCGGGGAGCTGTTTTTT. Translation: CAWRAGGIGELFF. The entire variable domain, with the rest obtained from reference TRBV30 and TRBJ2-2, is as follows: SQTIHQWPATLVQPVGSPLSLECTVEGTSNPNLYWYRQAAGRGLQLLFYSVGIGQISSEVPQNLSASRPQDRQFILSSKKLLLSDSGFYLCAWRAGGIGELFFGEGSRLTVL.

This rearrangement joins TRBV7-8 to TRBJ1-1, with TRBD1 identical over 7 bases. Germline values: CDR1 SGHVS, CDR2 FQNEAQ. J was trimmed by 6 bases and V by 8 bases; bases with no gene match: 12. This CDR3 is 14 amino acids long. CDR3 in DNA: TGTGCCAGCTACATTATGAGGGGGCAGGCTGAAGCTTTCTTT. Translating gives CASYIMRGQAEAFF.

The CDR3 DNA follows: TGCAGTGCTAGTGCACCGCTACAGTACTTC. Translating gives CSASAPLQYF. The chain employs TRBV20-1 and TRBJ2-4; D ambiguous. V shed 3 bases and J shed 13 bases, with 10 bases lying between them. The CDR3 has 10 residues. Germline V gene lookup returns CDR1 DFQATT and CDR2 SNEGSKA (reference sequence).

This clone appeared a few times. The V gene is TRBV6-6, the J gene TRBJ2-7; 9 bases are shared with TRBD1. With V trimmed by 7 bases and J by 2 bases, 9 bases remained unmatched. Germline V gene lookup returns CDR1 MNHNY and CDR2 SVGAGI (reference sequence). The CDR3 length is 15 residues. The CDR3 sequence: CASILGGQGTYEQYF. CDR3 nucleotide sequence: TGTGCCAGCATCCTAGGGGGACAGGGTACCTACGAGCAGTACTTC.

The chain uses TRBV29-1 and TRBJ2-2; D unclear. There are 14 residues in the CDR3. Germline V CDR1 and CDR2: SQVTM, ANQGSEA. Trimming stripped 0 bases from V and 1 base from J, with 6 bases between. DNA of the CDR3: TGCAGCGTTGAAGACGAGGAGAACACCGGGGAGCTGTTTTTT. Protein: CSVEDEENTGELFF.

The CDR3 DNA is TGTGCCAGCCTAGCCGACTCCGTTAGCGGGAGGCAGTACAATGAGCAGTTCTTC. Amino acids: CASLADSVSGRQYNEQFF. The genes are TRBV25-1 and TRBJ2-1, with 10 bases identical to TRBD2. Germline values: CDR1 MGHDK, CDR2 SYGVNS. CDR3 length: 18 amino acids. Unmatched junction bases numbered 17, after V lost 8 bases and J lost 4 bases.

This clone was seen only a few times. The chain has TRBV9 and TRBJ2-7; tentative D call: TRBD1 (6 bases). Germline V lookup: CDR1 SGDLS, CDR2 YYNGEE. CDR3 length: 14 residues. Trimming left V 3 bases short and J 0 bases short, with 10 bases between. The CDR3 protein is CASSAGQNSYEQYF. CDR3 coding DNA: TGTGCCAGCAGCGCCGGACAGAACTCCTACGAGCAGTACTTC.

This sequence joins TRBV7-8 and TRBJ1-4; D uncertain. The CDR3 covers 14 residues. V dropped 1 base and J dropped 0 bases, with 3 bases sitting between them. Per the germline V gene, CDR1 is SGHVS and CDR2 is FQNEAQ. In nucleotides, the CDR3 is TGTGCCAGCAGCTTAGGAGCAACTAATGAAAAACTGTTTTTT. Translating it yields CASSLGATNEKLFF. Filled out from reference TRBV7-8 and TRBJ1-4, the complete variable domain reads GAGVSQSPRYKVAKRGQDVALRCDPISGHVSLFWYQQALGQGPEFLTYFQNEAQLDKSGLPSDRFFAERPEGSVSTLKIQRTQQEDSAVYLCASSLGATNEKLFFGSGTQLSVL.

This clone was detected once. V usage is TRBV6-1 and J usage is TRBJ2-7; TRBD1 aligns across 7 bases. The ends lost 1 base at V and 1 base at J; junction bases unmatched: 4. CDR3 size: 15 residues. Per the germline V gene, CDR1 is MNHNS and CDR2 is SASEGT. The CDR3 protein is CASSEGAGGSYEQYF. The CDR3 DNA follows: TGTGCCAGCAGTGAAGGGGCAGGGGGATCCTACGAGCAGTACTTC.

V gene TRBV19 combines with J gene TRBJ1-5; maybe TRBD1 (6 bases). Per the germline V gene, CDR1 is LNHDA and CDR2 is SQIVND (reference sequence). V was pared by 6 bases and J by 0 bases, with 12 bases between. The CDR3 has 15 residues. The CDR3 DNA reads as TGTGCCAGTAGGGGGGCCTCCGATAGCAATCAGCCCCAGCATTTT. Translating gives CASRGASDSNQPQHF. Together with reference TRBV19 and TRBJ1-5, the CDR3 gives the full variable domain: DGGITQSPKYLFRKEGQNVTLSCEQNLNHDAMYWYRQDPGQGLRLIYYSQIVNDFQKGDIAEGYSVSREKKESFPLTVTSAQKNPTAFYLCASRGASDSNQPQHFGDGTRLSIL.

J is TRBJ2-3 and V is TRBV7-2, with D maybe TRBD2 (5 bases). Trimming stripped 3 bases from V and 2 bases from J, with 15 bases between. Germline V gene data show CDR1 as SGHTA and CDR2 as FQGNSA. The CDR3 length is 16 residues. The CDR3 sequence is CASSFPAWGATDTQYF. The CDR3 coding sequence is TGTGCCAGCAGCTTCCCAGCCTGGGGAGCCACAGATACGCAGTATTTT.

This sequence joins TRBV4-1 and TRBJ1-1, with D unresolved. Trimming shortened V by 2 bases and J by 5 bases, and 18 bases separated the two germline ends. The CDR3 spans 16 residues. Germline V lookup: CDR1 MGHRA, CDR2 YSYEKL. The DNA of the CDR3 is TGCGCCAGCAGCCAACCCCTGGAGACGCGGGGAACTGAAGCTTTCTTT. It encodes CASSQPLETRGTEAFF.

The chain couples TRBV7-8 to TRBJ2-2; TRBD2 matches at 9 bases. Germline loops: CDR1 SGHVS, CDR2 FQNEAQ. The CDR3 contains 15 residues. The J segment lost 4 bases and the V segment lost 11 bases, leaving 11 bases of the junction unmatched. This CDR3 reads CAGSHSGRSTGELFF. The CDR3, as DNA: TGTGCCGGCTCCCATAGCGGGAGAAGCACCGGGGAGCTGTTTTTT.

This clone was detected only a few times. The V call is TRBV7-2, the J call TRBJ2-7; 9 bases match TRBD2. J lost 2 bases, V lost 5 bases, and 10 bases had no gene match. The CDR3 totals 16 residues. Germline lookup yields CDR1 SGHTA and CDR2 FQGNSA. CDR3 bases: TGTGCCAGCAGCCTTGGGGGGGCGGGAGGGCCCTACGAGCAGTACTTC. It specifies CASSLGGAGGPYEQYF.

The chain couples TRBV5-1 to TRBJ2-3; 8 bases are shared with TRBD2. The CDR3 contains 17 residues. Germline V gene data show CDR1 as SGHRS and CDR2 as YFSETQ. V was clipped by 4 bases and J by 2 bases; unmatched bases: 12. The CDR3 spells CASSPWRGESFTDTQYF. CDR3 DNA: TGCGCCAGCAGCCCCTGGCGGGGGGAATCCTTCACAGATACGCAGTATTTT.

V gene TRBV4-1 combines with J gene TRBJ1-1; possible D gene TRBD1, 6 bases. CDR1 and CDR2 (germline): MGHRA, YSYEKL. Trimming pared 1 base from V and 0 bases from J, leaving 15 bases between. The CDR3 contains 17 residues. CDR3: CASSQGWGTSLNTEAFF. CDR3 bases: TGCGCCAGCAGCCAAGGGTGGGGGACATCCTTGAACACTGAAGCTTTCTTT.

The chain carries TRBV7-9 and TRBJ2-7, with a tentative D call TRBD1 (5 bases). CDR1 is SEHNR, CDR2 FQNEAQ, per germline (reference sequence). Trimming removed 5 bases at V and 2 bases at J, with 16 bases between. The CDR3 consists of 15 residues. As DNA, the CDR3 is TGTGCCAGCAGCCCCCCTCTGACAGCCCCCTACGAGCAGTACTTC. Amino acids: CASSPPLTAPYEQYF.